This record covers a single TCR beta chain. The antigen remains undetermined. CD4+CD45RO+CD25- cells were isolated as memory CD4+ T cells. Whole-study findings and limits: In terms of TCR gene usage, tumor memory CD4+ T cells clustered together with blood and lymph node memory CD4+ cells, as well as with lymph node naive CD4+ cells.

V lost 5 bases and J lost 9, with 11 bases in between. Germline loops: CDR1 MNHEY, CDR2 SVGAGI. This CDR3 spans 12 amino acids. Constant-region reverse primers amplified full-length variable regions, followed by semi-nested Nested Universal Primer A PCR. From the 5' RACE reads, TCRdb called clonotypes with MiXCR, one entry per CDR3 protein. This sample has about 57,000 distinct CDR3 sequences, with about 28% found just once. The sequence was obtained from a female donor with breast cancer. The chain recombines TRBV6-5 with TRBJ2-1; D is unresolved. Sequencing was carried out using tumor-infiltrating memory CD4+ T cells sorted from the breast tumor. As for subset: memory CD4+ T cells, CD4+CD45RO+CD25-. CDR3 region: CASSENWGEQFF. DNA of the CDR3: TGTGCCAGCAGTGAAAACTGGGGTGAGCAGTTCTTC.